This TCR beta chain was sequenced for a study of T cells in Graves' hyperthyroidism and ophthalmopathy. Trimming shortened V by 3 bases and J by 5 bases, and 16 bases separated the two germline ends. Germline-derived CDR1 and CDR2 are DFQATT and SNEGSKA (reference sequence). The CDR3 covers 14 residues. Hyperthyroidism was newly diagnosed in patients aged 18 to 65 (duration under 2 months). The diagnoses drew upon clinical symptoms, serum thyroxine and TRAb, thyroid ultrasound and orbital computed tomography. Points from the study as a whole: A 13 V-J model separated ophthalmopathy from stable hyperthyroidism.

The table lists this clonotype with a few counts. What it binds is unknown. Amplified TCR beta CDR3 regions came from RNA transcripts. An initial round of RT-PCR targeting the TCR CDR3 relied on the HTBI primer set. MiXCR, run by TCRdb on the multiplex PCR reads, gives a single entry per CDR3 protein. The profile shows 600,000 to 650,000 distinct CDR3 sequences, around 15% of them singletons. The specimen was blood. This receptor was taken from a young woman with Graves' hyperthyroidism. The J gene is TRBJ1-2, the V gene TRBV20-1; no reliable D call. Written as DNA, the CDR3 is TGCAGTGCTAGCGAGGCGGGCAGCTATTATGGCTACACCTTC. It codes for CSASEAGSYYGYTF.